This T cell receptor (beta chain) was observed in a study of CXCR3-negative and CXCR3-positive naive CD8 T cells. Study results and caveats: More hydrophobic TRB CDR3s were found in CXCR3-positive naive cells than in CXCR3-negative naive cells. Whereas both naive subsets had comparably high diversity, memory CD8+ cells had much lower diversity.

Germline CDR1 reads SEHNR; CDR2 reads FQNEAQ (reference sequence). This CDR3 is built from 17 residues. The authors made the TRB cDNA libraries by 5' RACE using UMI labels. TCRdb re-called the 5' RACE reads and shows each CDR3 protein once, DNA omitted. This sample's clone table lists some 54,000 distinct CDR3 sequences. In regard to this clonotype: Its antigen is still unknown.

This TCR was sampled from a human donor in good health. Some clones in this sample may be carry-over from other donors' samples. This rearrangement joins TRBV7-9 to TRBJ2-3. Sequenced: naive CXCR3+ CD8+ T cells from blood. Subset of the sample: CD45RO-CCR7+CD27+CD95- naive CD8+ T cells expressing CXCR3 (TNR3+). The CDR3 spells CASSLERHFTSTDTQYF.